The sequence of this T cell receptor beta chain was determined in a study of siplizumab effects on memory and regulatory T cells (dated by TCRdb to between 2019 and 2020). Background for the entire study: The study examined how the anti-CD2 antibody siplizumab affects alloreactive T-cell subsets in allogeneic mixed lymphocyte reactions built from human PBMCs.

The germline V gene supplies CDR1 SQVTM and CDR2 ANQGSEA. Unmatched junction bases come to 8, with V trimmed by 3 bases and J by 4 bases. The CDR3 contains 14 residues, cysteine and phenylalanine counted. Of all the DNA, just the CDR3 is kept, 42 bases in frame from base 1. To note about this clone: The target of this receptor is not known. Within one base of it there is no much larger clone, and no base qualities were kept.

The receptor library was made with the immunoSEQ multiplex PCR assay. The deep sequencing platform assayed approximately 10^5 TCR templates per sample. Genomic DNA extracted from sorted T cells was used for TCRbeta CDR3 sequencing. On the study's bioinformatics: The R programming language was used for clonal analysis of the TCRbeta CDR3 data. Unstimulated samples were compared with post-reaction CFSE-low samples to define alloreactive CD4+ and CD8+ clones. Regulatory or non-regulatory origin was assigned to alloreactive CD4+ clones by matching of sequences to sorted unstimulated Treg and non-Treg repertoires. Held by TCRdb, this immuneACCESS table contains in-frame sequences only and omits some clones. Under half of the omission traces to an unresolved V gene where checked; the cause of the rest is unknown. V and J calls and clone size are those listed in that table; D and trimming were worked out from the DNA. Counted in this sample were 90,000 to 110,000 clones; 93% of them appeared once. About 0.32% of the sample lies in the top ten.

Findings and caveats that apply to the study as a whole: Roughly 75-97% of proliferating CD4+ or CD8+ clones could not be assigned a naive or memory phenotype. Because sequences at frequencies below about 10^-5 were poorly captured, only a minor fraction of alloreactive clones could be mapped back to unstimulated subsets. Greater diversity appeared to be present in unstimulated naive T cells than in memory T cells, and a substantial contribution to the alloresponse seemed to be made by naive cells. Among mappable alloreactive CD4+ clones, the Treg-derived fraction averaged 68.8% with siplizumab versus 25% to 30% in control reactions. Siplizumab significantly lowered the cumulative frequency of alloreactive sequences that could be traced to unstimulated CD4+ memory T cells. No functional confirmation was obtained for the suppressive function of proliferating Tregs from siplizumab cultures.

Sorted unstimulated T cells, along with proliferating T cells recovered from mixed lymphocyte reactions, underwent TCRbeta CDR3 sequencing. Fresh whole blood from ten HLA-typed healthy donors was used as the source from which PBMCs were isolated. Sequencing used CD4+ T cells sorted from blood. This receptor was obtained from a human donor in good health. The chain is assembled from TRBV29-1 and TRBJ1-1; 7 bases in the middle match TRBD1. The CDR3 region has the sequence CSVDHRGQGTEAFF. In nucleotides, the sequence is TGCAGCGTTGACCACAGGGGCCAGGGCACTGAAGCTTTCTTT. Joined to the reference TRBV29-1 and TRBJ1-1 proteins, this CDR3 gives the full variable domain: SAVISQKPSRDICQRGTSLTIQCQVDSQVTMMFWYRQQPGQSLTLIATANQGSEATYESGFVIDKFPISRPNLTFSTLTVSNMSPEDSSIYLCSVDHRGQGTEAFFGQGTRLTVV.